These 20 T cell receptor beta chains were sequenced from one sample in a study of identical twins. TCRdb independently ran MiXCR on the 5' RACE reads; one entry per CDR3 protein. Seen here are 1.5 million to 2 million distinct CDR3 sequences, about 32% observed once, and the top ten hold approximately 0.25%. The material sequenced was cord blood. These receptors were collected from a newborn girl in good health.

This clonotype was seen only a few times. This sequence joins TRBV12-3 or TRBV12-4 and TRBJ1-5; no definite D call. Trimming removed 4 bases at V and 0 bases at J, with 7 bases between. The CDR3 totals 14 residues. The CDR3 DNA reads as TGTGCCAGCAGTTATCCGGCTAGCAATCAGCCCCAGCATTTT. As protein: CASSYPASNQPQHF.

The rearrangement joins TRBV2 to TRBJ2-1, with D perhaps matching TRBD2 (5 bases). V lost 4 bases and J 2 bases, leaving 12 bases between the germline ends. The CDR3 has 15 amino acids. Germline values: CDR1 SNHLY, CDR2 FYNNEI. CDR3 coding DNA: TGTGCCAGCAGTGGACGAGCGGAGCCCTACAATGAGCAGTTCTTC. Protein: CASSGRAEPYNEQFF.

This clonotype came up once. This chain links TRBV5-1 with TRBJ2-4; D remains unclear. Near its end, the DNA agrees better with TRBJ2-5, so the J call may be wrong. The CDR3 is 12 residues long. Per germline, CDR1 SGHRS and CDR2 YFSETQ. The CDR3 loop is CASGRREETQYF. The CDR3 nucleotides read TGCGCCAGCGGTCGCAGAGAAGAGACCCAGTACTTC.

This clonotype was recorded a few times. The rearrangement links TRBV20-1 to TRBJ1-2; 8 positions match TRBD1. The junction had 6 bases not matched to a gene; V was cut back by 6 bases and J by 0 bases. The CDR3 loop spans 14 amino acids. The germline V gene encodes CDR1 DFQATT and CDR2 SNEGSKA (reference sequence). For the CDR3, the DNA is TGCAGTGCGACCCACAGGGGGGCTAACTATGGCTACACCTTC. Its translation: CSATHRGANYGYTF.

This clonotype was picked up many times. The J gene is TRBJ1-2, the V gene TRBV7-2; tentatively, D is TRBD1 (5 bases). CDR1 is SGHTA, CDR2 FQGNSA, per germline. V was shortened by 4 bases and J by 4 bases, with 10 bases between the two germline ends. This CDR3 is 13 amino acids long. The CDR3 sequence is CASSSSGGYGYTF. As DNA, the CDR3 is TGTGCCAGCAGCTCCTCCGGGGGCTATGGCTACACCTTC.

At least ten counts were recorded for this clonotype. The CDR3 loop reads CASRGTGRGLAKNIQYF. The CDR3 nucleotides are TGTGCCAGCAGAGGGACAGGGAGAGGACTAGCCAAAAACATTCAGTACTTC. The J gene is TRBJ2-4, the V gene TRBV27; TRBD1 matches at 9 bases. Germline CDR1 MNHEY, CDR2 SMNVEV (reference sequence). V lost 6 bases, J lost 0 bases, and 9 bases stayed unmatched. The CDR3 covers 17 residues.

This clonotype was observed a few times. The rearrangement joins TRBV11-1 to TRBJ2-1, with D unclear. The CDR3 totals 14 residues. The ends were cut back, 5 bases at V and 4 bases at J, with 12 bases in the middle. In germline, CDR1 is SGHAT, CDR2 FQDESV (reference sequence). The CDR3 region is CASSPEEAYNEQFF. CDR3 nucleotides: TGTGCCAGCAGCCCAGAAGAGGCATACAATGAGCAGTTCTTC.

This clonotype was counted only a few times. The rearrangement joins TRBV20-1 to TRBJ2-3, with TRBD2 matching over 7 bases. V was clipped by 0 bases and J by 3 bases; unmatched bases: 6. The CDR3 runs 15 residues. Germline V gene data show CDR1 as DFQATT and CDR2 as SNEGSKA (reference sequence). The CDR3 bases are TGCAGTGCTAGAGATGGGGGAGGGAGGACAGATACGCAGTATTTT. It is translated as CSARDGGGRTDTQYF.

Ten or more counts support this clonotype. The gene calls are TRBV12-3 or TRBV12-4 and TRBJ1-2; 7 bases line up with TRBD1. The CDR3 extends over 14 amino acids. The V segment lost 2 bases and the J segment 2 bases; nucleotides outside the gene matches: 2. The CDR3 here is CASSLLDRNYGYTF. In DNA form, the CDR3 reads TGTGCCAGCAGTTTATTGGACAGGAACTATGGCTACACCTTC.

In its sample, this clonotype was seen a few times. The J gene is TRBJ1-1, the V gene TRBV27, with D possibly being TRBD1 (6 bases). Germline-derived CDR1 and CDR2 are MNHEY and SMNVEV (reference sequence). Trimming pared 3 bases from V and 2 bases from J, leaving 13 bases between. The CDR3 is 15 amino acids. CDR3 protein: CASSFHGGINTEAFF. In nucleotides, the CDR3 is TGTGCCAGCAGTTTCCACGGGGGCATCAACACTGAAGCTTTCTTT.

This clonotype was counted a few times. The chain carries TRBV25-1 and TRBJ2-7, with D possibly being TRBD2 (6 bases). The V and J ends lost 3 bases and 5 bases respectively, with 14 bases between them. The germline V gene has CDR1 MGHDK and CDR2 SYGVNS. CDR3 size: 14 residues. The CDR3 sequence: CASSEYRLANEQYF. In DNA form, the CDR3 reads TGTGCCAGCAGTGAGTATAGGCTAGCGAACGAGCAGTACTTC.

Remarks on this clonotype: This sequence may be a read error, since a much larger clone differs from it by one base. The chain uses TRBV29-1 and TRBJ2-1; D tentatively reads TRBD1 or TRBD2 (5 bases each). V was shortened by 4 bases and J by 13 bases, with 17 bases between the two germline ends. CDR1 and CDR2 from the germline V gene are SQVTM and ANQGSEA. The CDR3 is 12 residues long. The CDR3 is CSVAPSLGTQFF. The CDR3 DNA sequence: TGCAGCGTTGCCCCTAGCTTGGGGACCCAGTTCTTC.

This clonotype has more than one count but fewer than ten. CDR3 nucleotides: TGTGCCAGCAGCTTAGTAGTTAGTATGGGATATGAGCAGTTCTTC. Translated: CASSLVVSMGYEQFF. J is TRBJ2-1 and V is TRBV7-9; D gene ambiguous. The germline V gene has CDR1 SEHNR and CDR2 FQNEAQ (reference sequence). The CDR3 totals 15 residues. Trimming took 1 base from V and 8 from J, leaving 15 bases between them.

This clonotype was counted only a few times. This chain joins TRBV7-9 and TRBJ1-1; no clear D. The germline V gene has CDR1 SEHNR and CDR2 FQNEAQ (reference sequence). V lost 3 bases to trimming and J lost 4 bases, with 9 bases between them. CDR3 length: 13 amino acids. The CDR3 sequence is CASSLILGTEAFF. CDR3 nucleotide sequence: TGTGCCAGCAGCTTGATTCTCGGCACTGAAGCTTTCTTT.

This clonotype was observed a handful of times. The genes are TRBV12-3 or TRBV12-4 and TRBJ1-4, with TRBD1 as a possible D gene (5 bases). Trimming left V 5 bases short and J 8 bases short, with 15 bases between. This CDR3 is built from 14 residues. CDR3 region: CASSRTPGEEKLFF. The CDR3 DNA follows: TGTGCCAGCAGTCGGACACCGGGGGAAGAAAAACTGTTTTTT.

This chain connects TRBV9 to TRBJ2-3, with D maybe TRBD1 (5 bases). The V end was cut by 9 bases, the J end by 2 bases, with 13 bases between. CDR1 and CDR2 (germline): SGDLS, YYNGEE. The CDR3 contains 13 residues. The CDR3 sequence: CANRRGDTDTQYF. Written as DNA, the CDR3 is TGTGCCAACAGAAGGGGCGACACAGATACGCAGTATTTT. Filled out from reference TRBV9 and TRBJ2-3, the complete variable domain reads DSGVTQTPKHLITATGQRVTLRCSPRSGDLSVYWYQQSLDQGLQFLIQYYNGEERAKGNILERFSAQQFPDLHSELNLSSLELGDSALYFCANRRGDTDTQYFGPGTRLTVL.

The V and J genes are TRBV30 and TRBJ2-5; perhaps TRBD2 as D (6 bases). Germline lookup yields CDR1 GTSNPN and CDR2 SVGIG (reference sequence). CDR3 size: 13 residues. Trimming pared 8 bases from V and 5 bases from J, leaving 18 bases between. This CDR3 is CARETRRGETQYF. Written as DNA, the CDR3 is TGTGCCAGGGAGACTAGGCGCGGGGAGACCCAGTACTTC.

The V gene is TRBV7-9, the J gene TRBJ1-1, with 7 bases that match TRBD1. V shed 5 bases and J 2 bases; nucleotides not matched to a gene: 8. CDR1 is SEHNR and CDR2 is FQNEAQ in the germline V gene (reference sequence). The CDR3 is 15 amino acids. DNA for the CDR3: TGTGCCAGCAGCGTATCCGGGACAGTTAACACTGAAGCTTTCTTT. This gives the protein CASSVSGTVNTEAFF.

J is TRBJ2-5 and V is TRBV18; D remains unclear. This CDR3 spans 13 amino acids. With 0 bases removed from V and 11 bases from J, the gap between germline ends came to 13 bases. Germline CDR1 reads KGHSH; CDR2 reads LQKENI. The CDR3 reads CASSPPGRLEQYF. CDR3 bases: TGTGCCAGCTCACCACCGGGTCGGCTTGAGCAGTACTTC.

The sample holds a few counts of this clonotype. The gene calls are TRBV4-1 and TRBJ2-1; D is undetermined. This CDR3 is 13 amino acids long. The V gene's germline CDR1 is MGHRA and CDR2 YSYEKL. Trimming removed 2 bases at V and 10 bases at J, with 12 bases between. CDR3 nucleotides: TGCGCCAGCAGCCAAACCACCTCTTTGGAGCAGTTCTTC. Its protein is CASSQTTSLEQFF.